This TCR beta chain is drawn from a study of OX40 agonist ivuxolimab in advanced cancers. Sequenced by immunoSEQ multiplex PCR; TCRdb stores in-frame clones only, minus some. The table has around 76,000 clones, over 75% seen once; the top ten hold roughly 0.66%. Germline loops: CDR1 SGHDT, CDR2 YYEEEE. This CDR3 spans 16 amino acids. J lost 0 bases, V lost 4 bases, and 4 bases had no gene match. This TCR derives from an adult with an advanced solid tumor such as melanoma, head and neck, liver or kidney cancer. Sequences were derived from CD4+ or CD8+ T cells sorted from blood, sampled in a trial of the OX40 agonist ivuxolimab. The rearrangement links TRBV5-6 to TRBJ2-2; 9 positions match TRBD1. For the CDR3, the DNA is TGTGCCAGCAGCCCATGGGACAGGGCGAACACCGGGGAGCTGTTTTTT. This encodes CASSPWDRANTGELFF. The complete variable domain, with remaining parts taken from reference TRBV5-6 and TRBJ2-2, reads DAGVTQSPTHLIKTRGQQVTLRCSPKSGHDTVSWYQQALGQGPQFIFQYYEEEERQRGNFPDRFSGHQFPNYSSELNVNALLLGDSALYLCASSPWDRANTGELFFGEGSRLTVL.